This T cell receptor (beta chain) was profiled in a study of blood T cell repertoires in COVID-19. TCRdb's table, derived via immunoSEQ multiplex PCR, lists solely in-frame clones and lacks some. The sample has approximately 310,000 clones; 80% to 90% are singletons. The CDR3 is 12 amino acids. After removal of 8 bases from V and 4 bases from J, the junction contained 3 bases not matched to a gene. Germline V gene sequence: CDR1 LNHDA, CDR2 SQIVND (reference sequence). The clonotype originates from a man aged 25 to 40 who had recovered from COVID-19. Sequences were obtained from PBMCs or T cells enriched from blood (not recorded which). J is TRBJ1-1 and V is TRBV19; 8 bases fit TRBD1. CDR3 sequence reads: CASRQGITEAFF. The CDR3 nucleotides read TGTGCCAGTCGACAGGGGATCACTGAAGCTTTCTTT. The variable domain in full, with the rest retrieved from reference TRBV19 and TRBJ1-1, is DGGITQSPKYLFRKEGQNVTLSCEQNLNHDAMYWYRQDPGQGLRLIYYSQIVNDFQKGDIAEGYSVSREKKESFPLTVTSAQKNPTAFYLCASRQGITEAFFGQGTRLTVV.